This T cell receptor beta chain is drawn from a study of control samples from healthy donors and cancer patients. V lost 0 bases to trimming and J lost 10 bases; unmatched junction nucleotides: 5. From germline, CDR1 is SEHNR and CDR2 FQNEAQ (reference sequence). This CDR3 region has 15 residues. Clones were sequenced by immunoSEQ multiplex PCR, and TCRdb holds only the in-frame ones, with some missing. The sample yields about 180,000 clones, roughly 90% seen once. The sequenced sample consisted of blood. The TCR originated in a woman aged 45 to 65 in good health. The chain uses TRBV7-9 and TRBJ1-6; 8 positions agree with TRBD1. The CDR3 DNA is TGTGCCAGCAGCTTAGCAGAGACAGGGGCCTCACCCCTCCACTTT. Its protein is CASSLAETGASPLHF.